Below, 26 T cell receptor beta chains from the same sample are listed, as sequenced in a study of blood T cells in healthy people across ages. Through a sample-barcoded 5' primer and a J-beta primer mix, a second PCR was run for roughly 6 to 11 cycles. TCRdb re-called the 5' RACE reads through MiXCR, storing one row per CDR3 protein. Of roughly 680,000 distinct CDR3 sequences listed, about 51% were seen once; the top ten hold around an eighth. The sequenced material came from blood. The receptor set was obtained from a woman older than 75 in good health.

The J gene is TRBJ2-3, the V gene TRBV24-1; D may correspond to TRBD1 or TRBD2 (5 bases each). Per the germline V gene, CDR1 is KGHDR and CDR2 is SFDVKD. This CDR3 region has 14 residues. V lost 6 bases to trimming and J lost 2 bases, with 11 bases between them. CDR3 sequence (DNA): TGTGCCACCAGTCCGGGACCCCTCACAGATACGCAGTATTTT. Translated, it gives CATSPGPLTDTQYF.

This chain uses TRBV6-5 with TRBJ1-2; 9 positions agree with TRBD1. CDR1 and CDR2 from the germline V gene are MNHEY and SVGAGI. CDR3 length: 13 residues. The junction had 3 bases not matched to a gene; V was cut back by 2 bases and J by 8 bases. The CDR3 protein is CASSYGGQGGYTF. The CDR3 DNA sequence: TGTGCCAGCAGTTACGGGGGACAGGGAGGCTACACCTTC.

In its sample, this clonotype was seen a few times. The CDR3 DNA sequence: TGTGCCAGCAGCCAAGTCCCTAAAAATGAGCAGTTCTTC. Translation: CASSQVPKNEQFF. The chain recombines TRBV14 with TRBJ2-1; no clear D gene. The germline gives CDR1 SGHDN, CDR2 FVKESK. V lost 1 base and J lost 7, with 8 bases in between. The CDR3 extends over 13 amino acids.

CDR3 in amino acids: CASSLLGGLPVNEQYF. CDR3 coding DNA: TGTGCCAGCAGTTTATTGGGAGGTCTACCGGTAAATGAGCAGTACTTC. The V and J genes are TRBV28 and TRBJ2-7, with D perhaps matching TRBD2 (6 bases). The CDR3 extends over 16 amino acids. Per germline, CDR1 MDHEN and CDR2 SYDVKM. The V gene lost 1 base and the J gene lost 7 bases, with 20 bases spanning the gap.

This clonotype is a singleton in its sample. The rearrangement uses TRBV10-3 and TRBJ2-3, with a tentative D call TRBD1 (6 bases). Trimming pared 7 bases from V and 4 bases from J, leaving 15 bases between. The CDR3 extends over 14 amino acids. Looked up from germline, CDR1 is ENHRY and CDR2 is SYGVKD. CDR3 region: CAINPTGHADTQYF. The CDR3 DNA reads as TGTGCCATCAACCCAACAGGGCACGCAGATACGCAGTATTTT.

With respect to this clonotype: Just one base apart from a much larger clone, this may be a read error. The chain carries TRBV3-1 and TRBJ1-2; the D is unclear. Germline V lookup: CDR1 LGHDT, CDR2 YNNKEL (reference sequence). Trimming removed 8 bases at V and 4 bases at J, with 11 bases between. The CDR3 is 12 amino acids. The CDR3 reads CASGERSYGYTF. CDR3 sequence (DNA): TGTGCCAGCGGCGAGAGGAGCTATGGCTACACCTTC.

This clonotype has only a few counts. The rearrangement links TRBV7-2 to TRBJ1-1; D is unresolved. This CDR3 region has 15 residues. Trimming stripped 8 bases from V and 7 bases from J, with 23 bases between. Per the germline V gene, CDR1 is SGHTA and CDR2 is FQGNSA. The CDR3 loop reads CASRFFSGETSEAFF. CDR3 sequence (DNA): TGTGCCAGCCGATTCTTCTCCGGGGAAACAAGTGAAGCTTTCTTT.

This clonotype has only a few counts. The chain joins TRBV12-3 or TRBV12-4 to TRBJ1-1; a weak D match, TRBD1 (5 bases). The length of the CDR3 is 13 residues. The V and J ends lost 8 bases and 3 bases respectively, with 13 bases between them. The CDR3 nucleotides are TGTGCCAGCGTCCGGGGGGATTACACTGAAGCTTTCTTT. Protein: CASVRGDYTEAFF.

This clonotype was counted a few times. The chain is built from TRBV12-3 or TRBV12-4 and TRBJ2-3; no clear D. V was trimmed by 0 bases and J by 1 base, leaving 17 bases between them. This CDR3 has 18 residues. The DNA of the CDR3 is TGTGCCAGCAGTTTAGCCCACGGGCTAAGATGGGGCACAGATACGCAGTATTTT. This gives the protein CASSLAHGLRWGTDTQYF.

V and J are TRBV20-1 and TRBJ2-3, with 13 positions matching TRBD2. J gave up 2 bases and V 5 bases, and 10 bases lay outside the gene matches. The CDR3 extends over 17 amino acids. The germline CDR1 and CDR2 sequences are DFQATT and SNEGSKA (reference sequence). CDR3 region: CSARGLAGVGDTDTQYF. CDR3 sequence (DNA): TGCAGTGCTCGTGGACTAGCGGGAGTTGGCGACACAGATACGCAGTATTTT.

This clonotype was detected a few times. The chain has TRBV12-3 or TRBV12-4 and TRBJ2-4; D is uncertain. V was pared by 3 bases and J by 3 bases, with 9 bases between. The CDR3 loop spans 14 amino acids. CDR3 region: CASSFGRYKNIQYF. CDR3 coding DNA: TGTGCCAGCAGTTTTGGGCGGTACAAAAACATTCAGTACTTC.

Concerning this clonotype itself: This clone may be a read error of a much larger clone one base away. V and J are TRBV20-1 and TRBJ2-7; D may be TRBD2 (7 bases). V was pared by 3 bases and J by 2 bases, with 14 bases between. The CDR3 has 14 amino acids. Germline V gene sequence: CDR1 DFQATT, CDR2 SNEGSKA (reference sequence). The CDR3 DNA follows: TGCAGTGCTAGGCGGGGGCGGGAAACCTACGAGCAGTACTTC. This gives the protein CSARRGRETYEQYF.

This clonotype was found a few times. Just one base apart from a much larger clone, this may be a read error. CDR3 in amino acids: CSAAIPGQGSYEQYF. Here the CDR3 DNA reads TGCAGTGCTGCTATACCGGGACAGGGCTCCTACGAGCAGTACTTC. The chain employs TRBV20-1 and TRBJ2-7; 9 bases map to TRBD1. The germline V gene encodes CDR1 DFQATT and CDR2 SNEGSKA (reference sequence). The V gene end was trimmed by 5 bases and the J gene end by 0 bases; junction bases not matched to a gene: 8. The CDR3 runs to 15 residues.

This clonotype was seen many times. The CDR3 DNA reads as TGTGCCAGCAGCCCCAAAGGAGGGGTGCCGCCCCAGCATTTT. Its translation: CASSPKGGVPPQHF. V usage is TRBV3-1 and J usage is TRBJ1-5; D possibly corresponds to TRBD1 (5 bases). This CDR3 comprises 14 residues. The V gene's germline CDR1 is LGHDT and CDR2 YNNKEL (reference sequence). V lost 4 bases, J lost 9 bases, and 16 bases lay in between.

CDR3 amino acids: CASRASAGDTQYF. The CDR3 DNA sequence: TGTGCCAGCAGAGCCTCCGCAGGAGATACGCAGTATTTT. V usage is TRBV6-5 and J usage is TRBJ2-3; D gene uncertain. This CDR3 is 13 amino acids long. V lost 6 bases and J lost 5, with 12 bases in between. Germline V gives CDR1 MNHEY, CDR2 SVGAGI.

This clonotype was observed once. This may arise from a read error, as a much more abundant clone is one base away. The chain employs TRBV29-1 and TRBJ2-3, with D tentatively TRBD2 (7 bases). The V gene's germline CDR1 is SQVTM and CDR2 ANQGSEA. This CDR3 contains 14 residues. V dropped 4 bases and J dropped 1 base, with 12 bases sitting between them. In nucleotides, the CDR3 is TGCAGCGTTGGGGGGGGCTCCCGCACAGATACGCAGTATTTT. Protein: CSVGGGSRTDTQYF.

The chain combines TRBV24-1 with TRBJ2-7, with 7 bases that match TRBD1. Germline loops: CDR1 KGHDR, CDR2 SFDVKD. The CDR3 is made up of 11 amino acids. V gave up 9 bases and J gave up 5 bases; unmatched junction bases: 3. Here the CDR3 DNA reads TGTGCCACCGGAGACAGGGACGAGCAGTACTTC. Its translation: CATGDRDEQYF.

This clonotype came up many times. The DNA is omitted, as the CDR3 cannot be located on it reliably, and the CDR3 follows TCRdb's listing. The V and J genes are TRBV7-2 and TRBJ2-7; TRBD2 is taken as the D call from the table, unchecked against the DNA. With termini counted, the CDR3 has 14 amino acids. The germline CDR1 and CDR2 sequences are SGHTA and FQGNSA. The CDR3 protein is CASSSFGGGAVWYF.

This clonotype has just a few counts. V and J are TRBV11-1 and TRBJ2-1, with 15 nucleotides matching TRBD2. This CDR3 has 14 residues. Trimming at V came to 5 bases and at J to 10 bases, leaving 3 bases not matched to a gene. Germline CDR1 and CDR2: SGHAT and FQDESV (reference sequence). Here the CDR3 DNA reads TGTGCCAGCAGCATGGGACTAGCGGGAGGCGAGCAGTTCTTC. Amino acids: CASSMGLAGGEQFF.

As to this clonotype: A much larger clone lies one base from this, so it may be a read error. The chain joins TRBV2 to TRBJ2-1, with D perhaps TRBD1 or TRBD2 (6 bases each). Germline assignment: CDR1 SNHLY and CDR2 FYNNEI. This CDR3 has 12 amino acids. V lost 8 bases and J 10 bases, leaving 15 bases between the germline ends. The CDR3 loop reads CASAGGRYEQFF. In DNA, the CDR3 is TGTGCCAGCGCCGGGGGCAGATACGAGCAGTTCTTC.

A few counts support this clonotype. The chain couples TRBV3-1 to TRBJ2-1, with D hard to call. Germline CDR1 and CDR2: LGHDT and YNNKEL (reference sequence). This CDR3 is 13 amino acids long. V was cut by 0 bases and J by 4 bases, with 4 bases left in between. CDR3 in amino acids: CASSQDLYNEQFF. The CDR3, as DNA: TGTGCCAGCAGCCAAGACCTATACAATGAGCAGTTCTTC.

The gene calls are TRBV7-2 and TRBJ1-1; possible D gene TRBD1, 5 bases. The length of the CDR3 is 15 residues. The V end was cut by 5 bases, the J end by 1 base, with 14 bases between. Germline loops: CDR1 SGHTA, CDR2 FQGNSA. The CDR3 DNA reads TGTGCCAGCAGCCCTCAAGCGAGGGGGAACACTGAAGCTTTCTTT. This gives the protein CASSPQARGNTEAFF. The entire variable domain, with the rest obtained from reference TRBV7-2 and TRBJ1-1, is as follows: GAGVSQSPSNKVTEKGKDVELRCDPISGHTALYWYRQSLGQGLEFLIYFQGNSAPDKSGLPSDRFSAERTGGSVSTLTIQRTQQEDSAVYLCASSPQARGNTEAFFGQGTRLTVV.

The J gene is TRBJ1-2, the V gene TRBV12-3 or TRBV12-4; TRBD1 matches at 7 bases. The CDR3 extends over 15 amino acids. V dropped 5 bases and J dropped 4; count of bases not matched to a gene: 10. CDR3 coding DNA: TGTGCCAGCAGTCCAGGGGGGATCTCCATCTATGGCTACACCTTC. Residues: CASSPGGISIYGYTF.

The chain couples TRBV12-3 or TRBV12-4 to TRBJ2-2, with D possibly being TRBD1 (5 bases). The CDR3 contains 14 residues. V was pared by 7 bases and J by 1 base, with 10 bases between. The DNA for the CDR3 is TGTGCCAGCAACCTTGACAGGAACACCGGGGAGCTGTTTTTT. Residues: CASNLDRNTGELFF.

This clonotype was seen a few times. V is TRBV6-4 and J is TRBJ2-1, with TRBD2 identical over 16 bases. Germline CDR1 is MRHNA and CDR2 is SNTAGT. CDR3 size: 15 residues. J gave up 8 bases and V 6 bases, and 4 bases lay outside the gene matches. The DNA of the CDR3 is TGTGCCAGCAGCGGGACTAGCGGGGGGGCGGATGAGCAGTTCTTC. Translating gives CASSGTSGGADEQFF.

This clonotype was observed many times. The chain uses TRBV15 and TRBJ2-5; 7 nucleotides match TRBD2. The V gene end was trimmed by 3 bases and the J gene end by 5 bases; junction bases not matched to a gene: 9. The CDR3 has 15 residues. CDR1 is LNHNV, CDR2 YYDKDF, per germline (reference sequence). CDR3 nucleotides: TGTGCCACCAGCAGCGGACTAGTAATTTTGGAGACCCAGTACTTC. Translation gives CATSSGLVILETQYF.